This T cell receptor (beta chain) comes out of a study of shared clonotypes between healthy human individuals. Study context: Researchers drew samples from a couple of women and a few men aged 18 to 49.

Measured with immunoSEQ multiplex PCR; TCRdb has only the in-frame clones, and not every one. The sample has about 1.1 million clones, about four fifths seen once; the top ten hold 0.5% to 0.65%. Germline lookup yields CDR1 SGDLS and CDR2 YYNGEE. Trimming cost V 4 bases and J 6 bases; bases outside gene matches: 3. The CDR3 runs 13 residues. The study, taken as a whole, reports: Naive subsets generally had larger estimated richness than memory subsets.

Remarks on this clone: The antigen is not known.

Sequencing used memory CD4+ T cells from PBMCs. Subset here: CD45RA-negative fraction. The source is a man aged 18 to 30 in good health. Some clones in this sample may be carry-over from other donors' samples. The V call is TRBV9, the J call TRBJ2-1, with TRBD2 matching over 8 bases. The CDR3 DNA is TGTGCCAGCAGCAGTACTAGCGGCAATGAGCAGTTCTTC. Protein: CASSSTSGNEQFF. Looking up the rest from reference TRBV9 and TRBJ2-1 gives the full variable domain: DSGVTQTPKHLITATGQRVTLRCSPRSGDLSVYWYQQSLDQGLQFLIQYYNGEERAKGNILERFSAQQFPDLHSELNLSSLELGDSALYFCASSSTSGNEQFFGPGTRLTVL.